This TCR beta chain originates from a study of shared clonotypes between healthy human individuals (TCRdb year 2020). Notes on the research overall: A couple of women and three men aged 18 to 49 years were included in the cohort. Per donor, three plates each were used for CD4 naive and CD4 memory, two for CD8 naive, and one for CD8 memory. To estimate repertoire size and how much clonotype sharing occurs between individuals, the study deeply sequenced the blood TCR repertoires of about 5 healthy adults. To increase sequencing depth and limit assay-specific biases, different laboratories used diverse techniques to prepare libraries and sequence TCR repertoires. Leukapheresis yielded between about 0.94 and 9.5 billion PBMCs per donor.

From a lookup of the germline V gene, CDR1 and CDR2 are SGHDT and YYEEEE. Measured from the cysteine to the phenylalanine, the CDR3 is 14 residues long. Kept here is only the CDR3 DNA, which spans 42 bases and is read in frame from base 1. The trim is 3 bases for V and 0 bases for J, with a gap of 9 bases between the germline ends. The study at large found these results: Higher generation probabilities were observed for clonotypes shared by all four sorted-subset donors than for non-shared clonotypes. Sampling was limited to blood, and TCR repertoires in tissue likely differ from TCR repertoires in blood. Pairwise subsampling indicated that sequencing depth was expected to affect the degree of clonotype sharing among donors. Incomplete sequencing was indicated by rarefaction of sorted-subset datasets, despite the large sequencing depth. Sharing across a few donors was observed for around 5% of naive CD4, 3% to 3.5% of naive CD8, over 2% of memory CD4, and around 0.42% of memory CD8 clonotypes. Because the study included a small number of donors, the genetic and exposure-history diversity represented was limited. Naive subsets generally had larger estimated clonotype richness than memory subsets did.

CD8 naive samples were CD45RO-negative cells positively selected for CCR7, giving a CD45RA+CCR7+ population that excluded TemRA cells. The donors were healthy, HIV-negative adults with no recently reported acute infections or vaccinations. Only Caucasian adults living in Nashville, Tennessee, USA were represented among the donors. Blood was obtained by leukapheresis, after which PBMCs were separated by Ficoll-Histopaque density gradient centrifugation and cryopreserved in liquid nitrogen vapor phase. Purity and quantity of every magnetically sorted T cell population were checked by analytical flow cytometry. From each sorted fraction, genomic DNA was isolated and quantified by UV absorbance on a Nanodrop 2000c. Details on this clone: Its antigen is still unknown. Per-nucleotide qualities are absent, and no much larger clonotype sits a single base away.

Using the deep immunoSEQ assay, TCR CDR3 regions were amplified from genomic DNA by multiplex PCR. Extracted genomic DNA from each cell subset was spread evenly across all wells of several immunoSEQ 96-well plates, with each plate serving as a replicate. For sorted subsets, about 200 ng genomic DNA, equal to about 30,000 T cell genomes, was loaded into each replicate PCR. Purified libraries were measured with a Qubit 3.0 fluorometer, size-checked on a Bioanalyzer 2100, and measured again with the KAPA Library Quantification kit. Each immunoSEQ 96-well plate was sequenced on its own single-read 150-cycle Illumina NextSeq 550 flow cell. In the source study's methods: Because the immunoSEQ output included only junctional sequences and no quality scores, the filtering could not be the same as the filtering used for full-length reads. Sequences were annotated with PyIR, a Python wrapper for IgBLAST v1.9, and V/J genes and CDR3 were assigned using IMGT germline references. Any read was removed if the V/J assignment was weak (E-value above 1e-6), the CDR3 was missing, or the read contained stop codons, out-of-frame junctions, or ambiguous translated residues. V3J clonotypes were defined as sequences sharing the same inferred V gene, J gene, and CDR3 amino acid sequence. To compute the percentage overlap between repertoires, the number of shared unique clonotypes was divided by the size of the smaller repertoire. Richness of each repertoire was evaluated using RTK rarefaction, the Chao1 estimator, and Recon v2.1 estimates of unobserved clonotypes. OLGA was used to compute generation probabilities for all TCRbeta clonotypes that the gDNA method yielded from a handful of donors. This immuneACCESS table, as held by TCRdb, lists in-frame sequences with V and J called but not all clones. Of the missing ones, under half trace to an unresolved V gene in checked studies; the others have no known cause. Clone size and V and J calls were adopted from that table, with D and trimming inferred from the DNA. For this sample the table gives roughly 2.1 million clones, of which 85% to 95% were detected only once. 1.7% of the sample goes to the ten largest clones.

Recombination linked TRBV5-6 to TRBJ1-1; the D gene is not confidently resolved. The TCR comes from a man between 18 and 35 years old in good health. Some clones in this sample may be carry-over from other donors' samples. The sample consisted of naive CD8+ T cells from PBMCs. The sample's cell subset or site label is to be understood as: CD45RA+CCR7+. The CDR3 region: CASSSRNMNTEAFF. The bases are TGTGCCAGCAGCTCCAGGAACATGAACACTGAAGCTTTCTTT.